This record looks at one T cell receptor (beta chain) sequence and its context. Its matching antigen is unknown. The data derive from a study of cytomegalovirus exposure and HLA in healthy donors. Study information: The approximately 130 validation repertoires and the approximately 690 first-cohort repertoires shared a platform, a later analysis reported.

Only in-frame clones appear in the TCRdb table, and some are missing; sequencing was by immunoSEQ multiplex PCR. The sample includes 110,000 to 150,000 clones, about nine tenths of them seen just once. Findings and caveats of the study: Subsequent analysis revealed that first-cohort TCR clusters tended to co-occur in the 120 or so validation repertoires. There were some public TCRs occurring in many donors, but most TCR sequences were rare.

These donors were members of the 120-subject validation cohort, a group separate from the approximately 700-subject first cohort. Unmatched junction bases numbered 5, after V lost 5 bases and J lost 2 bases. The CDR3 totals 16 residues. Germline lookup yields CDR1 SGHRS and CDR2 YFSETQ. V usage is TRBV5-1 and J usage is TRBJ1-4, with 11 bases identical to TRBD1. Sample: PBMCs. This TCR was recovered from a woman aged 25 to 39 in good health and CMV-seropositive. As DNA, the CDR3 is TGCGCCAGCAGTCCGGGACAGGGGGGGACTAATGAAAAACTGTTTTTT. Translating it yields CASSPGQGGTNEKLFF.